These T cell receptor beta chains were read from a single sample in a study of T-cell memory formation after mild COVID-19. TCRdb reprocessed the 5' RACE reads with MiXCR, giving one entry per CDR3 protein. The sample includes 30,000 to 45,000 distinct CDR3 sequences, around 10% of them seen just once. Source material: PBMCs or a T cell subset sorted from them (not recorded which). Receptors originate from a man aged 18 to 30 who had mild COVID-19 (a few samples of this study predate the infection). Cell type and time point are not known. The CDR3 runs from the conserved cysteine through the conserved F or W. The order of the fields is V gene, D gene, J gene, clone size, CDR3 protein, CDR3 DNA. A D gene is named only where the DNA matches it firmly. Size tells how often a clone was seen (once, few, many) or the class of an expanded clone, and some rows leave it out.

TRBV9	TRBD1	TRBJ1-2	many	CASSPWTGTMNYGYTF	TGTGCCAGCAGCCCATGGACAGGGACGATGAACTATGGCTACACCTTC
TRBV7-2	NA	TRBJ2-5	many	CASSDQHQETQYF	TGTGCCAGCAGCGACCAACACCAAGAGACCCAGTACTTC
TRBV10-3	NA	TRBJ2-1	many	CATLTPLYNEQFF	TGTGCCACGCTCACCCCACTATACAATGAGCAGTTCTTC
TRBV12-3/TRBV12-4	NA	TRBJ2-5	many	CASSGRWGSETQYF	TGTGCCAGCAGTGGAAGATGGGGCTCCGAGACCCAGTACTTC
TRBV4-2	NA	TRBJ2-1	many	CASSQVYRPAYNEQFF	TGTGCCAGCAGCCAAGTCTACCGCCCAGCATACAATGAGCAGTTCTTC
TRBV20-1	TRBD2	TRBJ2-4	many	CSARPYGTSGLIQYF	TGCAGTGCTAGACCCTACGGGACTAGCGGGCTGATTCAGTACTTC
TRBV6-1	NA	TRBJ1-1	many	CASSGRRMNTEAFF	TGTGCCAGCAGTGGCCGGAGGATGAACACTGAAGCTTTCTTT
TRBV6-2/TRBV6-3	TRBD2	TRBJ2-3	many	CASSRTSGAPDTQYF	TGTGCCAGCAGTAGGACTAGCGGGGCTCCAGATACGCAGTATTTT
TRBV6-4	NA	TRBJ2-2	many	CASSETSTGELFF	TGTGCCAGCAGTGAGACTAGCACCGGGGAGCTGTTTTTT
TRBV4-3	NA	TRBJ2-2	NA	CASSQEVARTLNTGELFF	TGCGCCAGCAGCCAAGAAGTGGCCCGGACACTGAACACCGGGGAGCTGTTTTTT
TRBV5-1	TRBD1	TRBJ1-2	many	CASSIQGASYTF	TGCGCCAGCAGCATCCAGGGGGCGAGCTACACCTTC
TRBV2	NA	TRBJ2-1	NA	CASSDIAVELNEQFF	TGTGCCAGCAGTGACATAGCGGTCGAGTTGAATGAGCAGTTCTTC
TRBV5-1	TRBD2	TRBJ2-1	NA	CASSFGAGLYNEQFF	TGCGCCAGCAGCTTTGGAGCGGGACTATACAATGAGCAGTTCTTC
TRBV7-3	NA	TRBJ2-2	many	CASSPPGNTGELFF	TGTGCCAGCAGCCCCCCCGGGAACACCGGGGAGCTGTTTTTT
TRBV25-1	TRBD2	TRBJ2-7	many	CASSELSGDSYEQYF	TGTGCCAGCAGTGAATTGAGCGGGGACTCCTACGAGCAGTACTTC
TRBV28	NA	TRBJ2-1	few	CASSLVGYNEQFF	TGTGCCAGCAGTTTAGTCGGCTACAATGAGCAGTTCTTC
TRBV9	NA	TRBJ2-6	few	CASSTRTLRSGANVLTF	TGTGCCAGCAGCACCAGGACCCTAAGGTCCGGGGCCAACGTCCTGACTTTC
TRBV19	NA	TRBJ1-1	few	CASRPGTEAFF	TGTGCCAGTAGGCCAGGGACTGAAGCTTTCTTT
TRBV19	NA	TRBJ2-4	few	CASSTGQGFNIQYF	TGTGCCAGTAGCACAGGGCAGGGTTTCAACATTCAGTACTTC
TRBV7-2	TRBD2	TRBJ2-5	many	CASSWTSGGPGTQYF	TGTGCCAGCAGCTGGACTAGCGGGGGCCCAGGGACCCAGTACTTC
TRBV19	TRBD1	TRBJ2-5	few	CASTPGTAIGETQYF	TGTGCCAGTACCCCCGGGACAGCCATAGGAGAGACCCAGTACTTC
TRBV2	NA	TRBJ2-7	few	CASSEAGFSSYEQYF	TGTGCCAGCAGTGAAGCAGGCTTTTCCTCCTACGAGCAGTACTTC
TRBV10-2	NA	TRBJ2-7	NA	CASSSRGSYEQYF	TGCGCCAGCAGTTCGAGGGGTTCCTACGAGCAGTACTTC
TRBV5-1	TRBD1	TRBJ2-2	many	CASSFGTGGVGELFF	TGCGCCAGCAGCTTCGGGACAGGGGGCGTAGGGGAGCTGTTTTTT
TRBV7-9	TRBD2	TRBJ2-3	many	CASGPGGGADTQYF	TGTGCCAGCGGCCCGGGCGGGGGGGCAGATACGCAGTATTTT
TRBV5-1	NA	TRBJ2-3	many	CASSSGGTDTQYF	TGCGCCAGCAGCTCCGGGGGCACAGATACGCAGTATTTT
TRBV12-3/TRBV12-4	NA	TRBJ1-2	many	CASSFLGSYGYTF	TGTGCCAGCAGTTTCCTGGGGAGCTATGGCTACACCTTC
TRBV20-1	NA	TRBJ1-2	NA	CSARETGMGYGYTF	TGCAGTGCTAGGGAGACGGGGATGGGCTATGGCTACACCTTC
TRBV24-1	NA	TRBJ1-4	many	CATSTGTTGEKLFF	TGTGCCACCAGCACCGGGACAACCGGCGAAAAACTGTTTTTT
TRBV11-2	TRBD2	TRBJ2-1	many	CASRPTSGLSYNEQFF	TGTGCCAGCAGACCTACTAGCGGCCTCTCCTACAATGAGCAGTTCTTC
TRBV6-4	NA	TRBJ2-3	many	CASSDGEGTDTQYF	TGTGCCAGCAGTGACGGGGAGGGCACAGATACGCAGTATTTT
TRBV5-4	TRBD2	TRBJ2-5	many	CASSLGLAQETQYF	TGTGCCAGCAGCTTGGGACTAGCGCAAGAGACCCAGTACTTC
TRBV3-1	TRBD1	TRBJ1-1	few	CASSQGDSSPNTEAFF	TGTGCCAGCAGCCAAGGGGACAGTTCCCCGAACACTGAAGCTTTCTTT
TRBV4-3	NA	TRBJ1-2	many	CASSQDLLGGANYGYTF	TGCGCCAGCAGCCAAGATCTGTTGGGTGGAGCTAACTATGGCTACACCTTC
TRBV5-5	NA	TRBJ1-2	many	CASSPSYYGYTF	TGTGCCAGCAGCCCTTCGTATTATGGCTACACCTTC
TRBV7-6	NA	TRBJ2-2	many	CASSLGTANTGELFF	TGTGCCAGCAGCTTGGGGACGGCGAACACCGGGGAGCTGTTTTTT
TRBV14	NA	TRBJ2-2	few	CASSQDEELFF	TGTGCCAGCAGCCAAGACGAGGAGCTGTTTTTT
TRBV5-1	TRBD2	TRBJ2-3	NA	CASSFILAGDTQYF	TGCGCCAGCAGCTTTATACTAGCGGGAGATACGCAGTATTTT
TRBV9	TRBD2	TRBJ2-3	NA	CASSPRGTNPGDTQYF	TGTGCCAGCAGCCCAAGAGGGACTAACCCTGGAGATACGCAGTATTTT
TRBV28	TRBD1	TRBJ2-3	many	CASSLGQGTDTQYF	TGTGCCAGCAGTTTAGGACAGGGGACAGATACGCAGTATTTT
TRBV7-6	NA	TRBJ2-2	many	CASSLNSKPRPGELFF	TGTGCCAGCAGCTTAAACTCAAAGCCCCGACCCGGGGAGCTGTTTTTT
TRBV18	TRBD1	TRBJ2-2	NA	CASSPPGQGDTGELFF	TGTGCCAGCTCACCACCGGGACAGGGGGACACCGGGGAGCTGTTTTTT
TRBV20-1	NA	TRBJ2-2	many	CSATRGNTGELFF	TGCAGTGCTACCAGGGGTAACACCGGGGAGCTGTTTTTT
TRBV7-9	NA	TRBJ2-7	many	CASSRGTSYEQYF	TGTGCCAGCAGCCGTGGGACTTCCTACGAGCAGTACTTC
TRBV5-6	NA	TRBJ2-7	NA	CASSLWGRSYEQYF	TGTGCCAGCAGCTTGTGGGGCCGCTCCTACGAGCAGTACTTC
TRBV30	NA	TRBJ1-2	NA	CAWSSWGAHLWAGYTF	TGTGCCTGGAGCTCGTGGGGGGCGCATCTATGGGCTGGCTACACCTTC
TRBV20-1	TRBD1	TRBJ2-5	many	CSAAPGTVQETQYF	TGCAGTGCAGCACCTGGGACAGTCCAAGAGACCCAGTACTTC
TRBV7-6	NA	TRBJ2-5	many	CASSLRDVETQYF	TGTGCCAGCAGCTTAAGGGATGTCGAGACCCAGTACTTC
TRBV18	TRBD1	TRBJ2-3	many	CASSPPGQVNTDTQYF	TGTGCCAGCTCTCCCCCGGGACAGGTGAACACAGATACGCAGTATTTT
TRBV18	TRBD1	TRBJ2-3	many	CASSLDRSTDTQYF	TGTGCCAGCTCCTTGGACAGGAGCACAGATACGCAGTATTTT
TRBV30	TRBD2	TRBJ2-7	many	CAWSVLAGSYEQYF	TGTGCCTGGAGTGTCTTAGCGGGTTCCTACGAGCAGTACTTC
TRBV2	NA	TRBJ2-2	medium-sized	CASLSMGQGGYTGELFF	TGTGCCAGCCTATCAATGGGGCAGGGGGGATACACCGGGGAGCTGTTTTTT
TRBV20-1	NA	TRBJ2-6	many	CSAVSGANVLTF	TGCAGTGCTGTCTCTGGGGCCAACGTCCTGACTTTC
TRBV4-3	TRBD2	TRBJ2-2	many	CASSQELPGGSTGELFF	TGCGCCAGCAGCCAAGAGTTGCCGGGGGGGTCCACCGGGGAGCTGTTTTTT
TRBV5-4	NA	TRBJ2-1	NA	CASSFRAEVLNEQFF	TGTGCCAGCAGCTTTAGGGCGGAAGTCCTGAATGAGCAGTTCTTC